One and the same sample provided the 22 T cell receptor beta chains below, sequenced in a study of blood T cell repertoires in COVID-19. The method was immunoSEQ multiplex PCR; TCRdb's version includes in-frame clones alone and lacks a portion of them. The sample has approximately 170,000 clones, approximately 89% seen once. Sequenced sample: PBMCs or T cells enriched from blood (not recorded which). These receptors originate from a woman under 30 who had recovered from COVID-19.

The chain couples TRBV6-5 to TRBJ1-4; 9 bases are a match to TRBD1. The CDR3 is 14 amino acids. Germline V gene sequence: CDR1 MNHEY, CDR2 SVGAGI. The ends lost 6 bases at V and 5 bases at J; junction bases unmatched: 4. CDR3 protein: CASRKGQGNEKLFF. In DNA form, the CDR3 reads TGTGCCAGCAGAAAAGGACAGGGGAATGAAAAACTGTTTTTT.

This clone was observed a handful of times. The chain links TRBV27 to TRBJ2-1; 9 bases agree with TRBD1. The V and J ends lost 5 bases and 7 bases, in that order; junction bases with no gene match: 6. This CDR3 region has 14 residues. Germline V gene data show CDR1 as MNHEY and CDR2 as SMNVEV (reference sequence). DNA of the CDR3: TGTGCCAGCAGTCCAAGACAGGGGGGGAATGAGCAGTTCTTC. The encoded protein is CASSPRQGGNEQFF.

The J gene is TRBJ2-3, the V gene TRBV5-1; tentative D call: TRBD2 (7 bases). V was trimmed by 7 bases and J by 6 bases, leaving 18 bases between them. Germline-derived CDR1 and CDR2 are SGHRS and YFSETQ. The CDR3 is 14 amino acids. The CDR3 here is CASRRLGGRDTQYF. DNA of the CDR3: TGCGCCAGCCGCCGGTTGGGGGGGCGTGATACGCAGTATTTT.

The chain recombines TRBV28 with TRBJ1-2, with TRBD1 as a possible D gene (6 bases). Trimming left V 6 bases short and J 8 bases short, with 13 bases between. The CDR3 loop spans 12 amino acids. Germline CDR1 is MDHEN and CDR2 is SYDVKM. The CDR3 protein is CASRSGVGGYTF. The CDR3 DNA reads as TGTGCCAGCAGGTCAGGGGTTGGAGGCTACACCTTC.

The chain links TRBV12-3 or TRBV12-4 to TRBJ2-3, with TRBD2 matching over 8 bases. The V gene end was trimmed by 8 bases and the J gene end by 4 bases; junction bases not matched to a gene: 5. The CDR3 runs to 13 residues. DNA of the CDR3: TGTGCCAGCGGGGCTAGCGGGCCAGATACGCAGTATTTT. Translated: CASGASGPDTQYF.

The gene calls are TRBV4-1 and TRBJ2-1; 8 bases are a match to TRBD2. In germline, CDR1 is MGHRA, CDR2 YSYEKL. V shed 3 bases and J 4 bases; nucleotides not matched to a gene: 8. This CDR3 comprises 16 residues. CDR3 region: CASSHPGTSPYNEQFF. The CDR3 DNA reads TGCGCCAGCAGCCACCCCGGGACTAGTCCTTACAATGAGCAGTTCTTC.

V usage is TRBV14 and J usage is TRBJ2-5; D may be TRBD2 (5 bases). The CDR3 extends over 15 amino acids. Trimming removed 0 bases from V and 5 bases from J, with 13 bases in between. Per germline, CDR1 SGHDN and CDR2 FVKESK. The CDR3 reads CASSQDTGLEETQYF. The CDR3 region has the DNA TGTGCCAGCAGCCAAGATACGGGGTTGGAGGAGACCCAGTACTTC. The entire variable domain, with the rest obtained from reference TRBV14 and TRBJ2-5, is as follows: EAGVTQFPSHSVIEKGQTVTLRCDPISGHDNLYWYRRVMGKEIKFLLHFVKESKQDESGMPNNRFLAERTGGTYSTLKVQPAELEDSGVYFCASSQDTGLEETQYFGPGTRLLVL.

The gene calls are TRBV4-2 and TRBJ2-7; 8 bases fit TRBD1. Germline values: CDR1 LGHNA, CDR2 YNFKEQ. The CDR3 loop spans 15 amino acids. V shed 4 bases, J shed 5 bases, and the junction held 10 bases outside the gene matches. The CDR3 spells CASSRGDRGANEQYF. Written as DNA, the CDR3 is TGTGCCAGCAGCCGAGGAGACAGGGGAGCCAACGAGCAGTACTTC.

The chain has TRBV10-3 and TRBJ1-5; D gene uncertain. Deletions cut 11 bases from V and 5 bases from J, with 7 bases between. There are 10 residues in the CDR3. Germline values: CDR1 ENHRY, CDR2 SYGVKD. CDR3 sequence: CAVGDQPQHF. The CDR3 bases are TGTGCCGTCGGGGATCAGCCCCAGCATTTT.

The chain links TRBV5-6 to TRBJ1-1, with 9 bases aligning to TRBD1. V lost 4 bases, J lost 2 bases, and 9 bases stayed unmatched. Germline V CDR1 and CDR2: SGHDT, YYEEEE. This CDR3 contains 16 residues. The CDR3 region has the DNA TGTGCCAGCAGCACTATGACAGGGGGTATTAACACTGAAGCTTTCTTT. Amino acid sequence: CASSTMTGGINTEAFF.

This chain uses TRBV6-5 with TRBJ2-3; 11 bases are a match to TRBD2. The germline CDR1 and CDR2 sequences are MNHEY and SVGAGI. The CDR3 consists of 15 residues. V gave up 4 bases and J gave up 4 bases; unmatched junction bases: 4. In DNA, the CDR3 is TGTGCCAGCAGTTTAGCTAGCGGGAGGTCAGATACGCAGTATTTT. Its translation: CASSLASGRSDTQYF.

The chain links TRBV7-3 to TRBJ2-2; 8 bases agree with TRBD2. The length of the CDR3 is 14 residues. The V and J ends lost 5 bases and 4 bases, in that order; junction bases with no gene match: 3. Per the germline V gene, CDR1 is SGHTA and CDR2 is FQGTGA. Written as DNA, the CDR3 is TGTGCCAGCAGCCCAACTAGCGGCACCGGGGAGCTGTTTTTT. Translating it yields CASSPTSGTGELFF.

The chain carries TRBV19 and TRBJ1-5, with 7 bases aligning to TRBD1. Germline CDR1 and CDR2: LNHDA and SQIVND (reference sequence). This CDR3 is built from 14 residues. J lost 5 bases, V lost 4 bases, and 5 bases had no gene match. The DNA of the CDR3 is TGTGCCAGTAGTACGAGGGACAGCTATCAGCCCCAGCATTTT. It translates to CASSTRDSYQPQHF.

This chain joins TRBV4-3 and TRBJ2-1; 8 bases map to TRBD2. The CDR3 consists of 16 residues. The V segment lost 0 bases and the J segment 4 bases; nucleotides outside the gene matches: 5. Per germline, CDR1 LGHNA and CDR2 YSLEER. The CDR3 coding sequence is TGCGCCAGCAGCCAAGAGGCCAGCGGGAGTTACAATGAGCAGTTCTTC. Protein product: CASSQEASGSYNEQFF.

This clone has only one observation. The J gene is TRBJ2-3, the V gene TRBV6-2 or TRBV6-3, with TRBD1 matching 8 bases. CDR3 size: 15 residues. Germline V gene sequence: CDR1 MNHEY, CDR2 SVGEGT. V lost 0 bases to trimming and J lost 2 bases; unmatched junction nucleotides: 1. This CDR3 is CASSYSDRATDTQYF. The CDR3 bases are TGTGCCAGCAGTTACTCGGACAGGGCCACAGATACGCAGTATTTT.

This clone was seen only once. This chain links TRBV6-5 with TRBJ1-5, with 10 bases identical to TRBD1. V lost 6 bases to trimming and J lost 7 bases; unmatched junction nucleotides: 9. CDR3 size: 15 residues. Germline-derived CDR1 and CDR2 are MNHEY and SVGAGI. In DNA form, the CDR3 reads TGTGCCAGCAGCTCCGGGACAGGGGCCGGACAGCCCCAGCATTTT. Protein sequence: CASSSGTGAGQPQHF.

The rearrangement links TRBV28 to TRBJ2-7; a possible D gene is TRBD1 (5 bases). V gave up 5 bases and J gave up 3 bases, with 8 bases separating them. CDR3 length: 12 residues. Germline lookup yields CDR1 MDHEN and CDR2 SYDVKM. The CDR3 coding sequence is TGTGCCAGCAGTAGGGGTATCTACGAGCAGTACTTC. It translates to CASSRGIYEQYF.

This chain uses TRBV6-5 with TRBJ2-3; D is uncertain. Germline CDR1 reads MNHEY; CDR2 reads SVGAGI. The CDR3 sequence is 11 residues long. V lost 8 bases, J lost 4 bases, and 7 bases lay in between. This chain's CDR3 is CASRRADTQYF. DNA of the CDR3: TGTGCCAGCCGTCGAGCAGATACGCAGTATTTT.

CDR3 in DNA: TGTGCCAGCGTCGCTAGCGGAAAGAGAGAGACCCAGTACTTC. Its protein product is CASVASGKRETQYF. This chain uses TRBV28 with TRBJ2-5; 7 bases match TRBD2. J gave up 4 bases and V 8 bases, and 10 bases lay outside the gene matches. Per germline, CDR1 MDHEN and CDR2 SYDVKM. This CDR3 region has 14 residues.

The sample holds a few counts of this clone. The chain uses TRBV4-3 and TRBJ2-7; TRBD2 matches 10 bases. CDR3 length: 17 amino acids. After removal of 4 bases from V and 1 base from J, the junction contained 10 bases not matched to a gene. Per the germline V gene, CDR1 is LGHNA and CDR2 is YSLEER. This CDR3 is CASSRTPSGSDSYEQYF. CDR3 sequence (DNA): TGCGCCAGCAGCCGAACGCCTAGCGGGAGTGATTCCTACGAGCAGTACTTC.

This chain links TRBV5-1 with TRBJ1-6; D is uncertain. Per the germline V gene, CDR1 is SGHRS and CDR2 is YFSETQ. V lost 0 bases and J lost 5, with 6 bases in between. This CDR3 is built from 14 residues. For the CDR3, the DNA is TGCGCCAGCAGCTTGGACGGGGATAATTCACCCCTCCACTTT. It is translated as CASSLDGDNSPLHF.

The chain couples TRBV5-1 to TRBJ2-5; D gene uncertain. The germline V and J ends were trimmed by 0 bases and 2 bases, with 8 bases remaining between them. CDR3 length equals 14 residues. CDR1 SGHRS and CDR2 YFSETQ come from the germline V gene. The CDR3 protein is CASSLDTTQETQYF. For the CDR3, the DNA is TGCGCCAGCAGCTTGGACACTACACAAGAGACCCAGTACTTC.